This T cell receptor (beta chain) was identified in a study of blood T cell repertoires in COVID-19. Whole-study context: Samples representing acute and convalescent COVID-19 were sourced from the United States, Italy and Spain. T cells, B-cell-depleted T cells, or PBMCs provided the cDNA or gDNA that served as material.

The Seattle site enrolled patients during active infection and followed them longitudinally. Germline V CDR1 and CDR2: MDHEN, SYDVKM. The CDR3 covers 22 residues. After removal of 3 bases from V and 0 bases from J, the junction contained 14 bases not matched to a gene. In the original analysis: The assay estimated nucleated cells by amplifying reference gene primers. The assay was immunoSEQ multiplex PCR, and TCRdb's table has in-frame clones only and misses some. D and trimming were read from the DNA, whereas the V and J calls and clone size are those reported in that table. The data hold under 250,000 clones, with more than 70% observed a single time.

The sequenced sample was peripheral blood. The chain carries TRBV28 and TRBJ2-1; 16 nucleotides align to TRBD2. This TCR came from a man aged 50 or older with COVID-19, enrolled during active disease. CDR3 coding DNA: TGTGCCAGCAGTTTCGAACTAAAGGGACTAGCGGGGGGGCCTGGCTCCTACAATGAGCAGTTCTTC. Translating gives CASSFELKGLAGGPGSYNEQFF.